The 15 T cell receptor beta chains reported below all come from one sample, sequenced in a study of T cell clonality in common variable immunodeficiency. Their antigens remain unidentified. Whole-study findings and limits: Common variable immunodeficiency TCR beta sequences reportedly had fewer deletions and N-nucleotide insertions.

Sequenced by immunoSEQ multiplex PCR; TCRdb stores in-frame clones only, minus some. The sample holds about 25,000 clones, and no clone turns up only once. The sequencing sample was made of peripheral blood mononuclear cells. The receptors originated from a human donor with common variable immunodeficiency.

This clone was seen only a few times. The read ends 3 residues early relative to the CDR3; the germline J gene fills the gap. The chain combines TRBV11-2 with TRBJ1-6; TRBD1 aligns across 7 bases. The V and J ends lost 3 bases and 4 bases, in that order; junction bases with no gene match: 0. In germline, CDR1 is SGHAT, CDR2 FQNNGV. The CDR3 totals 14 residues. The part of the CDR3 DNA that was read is TGTGCCAGCAGCTTGGGACAGTATAATTCACCC. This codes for CASSLGQYNSP. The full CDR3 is CASSLGQYNSPLHF.

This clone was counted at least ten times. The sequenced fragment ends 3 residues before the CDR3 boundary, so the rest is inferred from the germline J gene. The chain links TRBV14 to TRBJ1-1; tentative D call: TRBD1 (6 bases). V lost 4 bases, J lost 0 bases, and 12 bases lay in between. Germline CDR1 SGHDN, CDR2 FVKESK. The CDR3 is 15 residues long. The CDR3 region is CASSLQTGMNTEAFF. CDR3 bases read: TGTGCCAGCAGCCTACAAACAGGGATGAACACTGAA.

The CDR3 DNA, read in part, is TGTGCCAGCAGTACCGGACAGGCAAATTCACCC. Translation: CASSTGQANSP. The entire CDR3 protein reads CASSTGQANSPLHF. The chain carries TRBV7-3 and TRBJ1-6, with TRBD1 matching over 7 bases. The CDR3 is cut off 3 residues early in the read; its end comes from the germline J gene. CDR3 length: 14 residues. CDR1 is SGHTA, CDR2 FQGTGA, per germline. J was trimmed by 7 bases and V by 6 bases; bases with no gene match: 6. Supplemented by reference TRBV7-3 and TRBJ1-6, the full variable domain reads GAGVSQTPSNKVTEKGKYVELRCDPISGHTALYWYRQSLGQGPEFLIYFQGTGAADDSGLPNDRFFAVRPEGSVSTLKIQRTERGDSAVYLCASSTGQANSPLHFGNGTRLTVT.

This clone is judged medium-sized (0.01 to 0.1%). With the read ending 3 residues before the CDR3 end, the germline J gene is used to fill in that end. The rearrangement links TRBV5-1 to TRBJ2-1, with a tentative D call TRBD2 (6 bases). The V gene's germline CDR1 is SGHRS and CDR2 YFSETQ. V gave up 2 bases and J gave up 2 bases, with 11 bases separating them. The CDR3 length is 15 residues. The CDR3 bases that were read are TGCGCCAGCAGCTTTAGCGGCGCCGCCTACAATGAG. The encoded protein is CASSFSGAAYNE. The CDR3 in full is CASSFSGAAYNEQFF.

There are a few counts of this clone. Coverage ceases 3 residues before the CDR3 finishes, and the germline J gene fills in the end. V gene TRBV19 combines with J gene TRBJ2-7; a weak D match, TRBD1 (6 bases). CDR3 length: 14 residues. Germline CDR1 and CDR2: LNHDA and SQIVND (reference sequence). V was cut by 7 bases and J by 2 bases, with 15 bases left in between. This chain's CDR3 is CASTKTGTPYEQYF. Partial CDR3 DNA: TGTGCCAGTACTAAGACCGGGACACCCTACGAG.

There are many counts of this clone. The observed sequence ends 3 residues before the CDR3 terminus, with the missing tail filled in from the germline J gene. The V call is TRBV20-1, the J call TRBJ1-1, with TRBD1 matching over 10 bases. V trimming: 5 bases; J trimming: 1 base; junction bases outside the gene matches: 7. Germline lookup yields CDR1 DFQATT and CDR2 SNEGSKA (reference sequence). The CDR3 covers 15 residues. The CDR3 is CSAPRQGAKNTEAFF. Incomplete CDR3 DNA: TGCAGTGCTCCTCGACAGGGGGCTAAGAACACTGAA.

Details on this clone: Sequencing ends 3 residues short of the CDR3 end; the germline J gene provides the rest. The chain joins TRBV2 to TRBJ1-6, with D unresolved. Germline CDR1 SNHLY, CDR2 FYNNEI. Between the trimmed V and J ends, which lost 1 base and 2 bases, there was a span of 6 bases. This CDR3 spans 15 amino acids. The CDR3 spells CASSEVRTYNSPLHF. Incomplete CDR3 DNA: TGTGCCAGCAGTGAAGTGCGGACCTATAATTCACCC.

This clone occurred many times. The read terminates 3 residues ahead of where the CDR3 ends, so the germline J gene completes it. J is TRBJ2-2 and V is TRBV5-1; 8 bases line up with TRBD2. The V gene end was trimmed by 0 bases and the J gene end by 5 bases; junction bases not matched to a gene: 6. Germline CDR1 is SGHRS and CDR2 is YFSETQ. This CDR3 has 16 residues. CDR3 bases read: TGCGCCAGCAGCTTGGAGGCGGGAGGTGGGACCGGGGAG. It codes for CASSLEAGGGTGE. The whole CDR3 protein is CASSLEAGGGTGELFF.

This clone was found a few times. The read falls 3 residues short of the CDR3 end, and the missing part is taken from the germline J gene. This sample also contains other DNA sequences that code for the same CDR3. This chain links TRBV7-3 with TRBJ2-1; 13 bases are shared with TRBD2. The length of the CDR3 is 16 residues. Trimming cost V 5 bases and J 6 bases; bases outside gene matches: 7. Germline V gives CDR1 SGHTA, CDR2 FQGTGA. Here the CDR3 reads CASSLSGTSGINEQFF. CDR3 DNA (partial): TGTGCCAGCAGCCTTAGCGGGACTAGCGGGATCAATGAG.

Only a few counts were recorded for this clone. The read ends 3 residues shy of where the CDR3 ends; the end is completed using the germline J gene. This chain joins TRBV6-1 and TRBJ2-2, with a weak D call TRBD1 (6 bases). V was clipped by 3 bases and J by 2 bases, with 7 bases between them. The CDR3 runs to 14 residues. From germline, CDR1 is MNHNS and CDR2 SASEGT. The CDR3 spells CASSDGTNTGELFF. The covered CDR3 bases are TGTGCCAGCAGTGACGGGACAAACACCGGGGAG.

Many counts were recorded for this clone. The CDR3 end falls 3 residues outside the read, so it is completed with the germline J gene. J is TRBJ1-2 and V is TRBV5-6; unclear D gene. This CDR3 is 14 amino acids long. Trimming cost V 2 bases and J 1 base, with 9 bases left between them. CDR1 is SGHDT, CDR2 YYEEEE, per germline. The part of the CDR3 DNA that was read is TGTGCCAGCAGCTTTTACGGGGTTAACTATGGC. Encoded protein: CASSFYGVNYG. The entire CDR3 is CASSFYGVNYGYTF. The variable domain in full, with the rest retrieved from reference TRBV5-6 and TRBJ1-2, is DAGVTQSPTHLIKTRGQQVTLRCSPKSGHDTVSWYQQALGQGPQFIFQYYEEEERQRGNFPDRFSGHQFPNYSSELNVNALLLGDSALYLCASSFYGVNYGYTFGSGTRLTVV.

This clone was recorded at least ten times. The CDR3 DNA, read in part, is TGTGCCTGGAGTGTACAGGGGGGCAGTGAA. Protein sequence: CAWSVQGGSE. The whole CDR3 is CAWSVQGGSEAFF. The rearrangement joins TRBV30 to TRBJ1-1; 8 nucleotides align to TRBD1. The sequenced fragment ends 3 residues before the CDR3 boundary, so the rest is inferred from the germline J gene. The CDR3 runs 13 residues. V trimming: 0 bases; J trimming: 7 bases; junction bases outside the gene matches: 4. CDR1 and CDR2 from the germline V gene are GTSNPN and SVGIG (reference sequence).

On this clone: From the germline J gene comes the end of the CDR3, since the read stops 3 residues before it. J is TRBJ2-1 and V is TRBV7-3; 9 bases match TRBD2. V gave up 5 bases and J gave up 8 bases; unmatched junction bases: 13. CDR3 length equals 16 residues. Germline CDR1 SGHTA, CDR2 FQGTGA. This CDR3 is CASSLLGSGRSDEQFF. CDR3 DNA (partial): TGTGCCAGCAGCCTTCTTGGGAGCGGGAGGTCGGATGAG.

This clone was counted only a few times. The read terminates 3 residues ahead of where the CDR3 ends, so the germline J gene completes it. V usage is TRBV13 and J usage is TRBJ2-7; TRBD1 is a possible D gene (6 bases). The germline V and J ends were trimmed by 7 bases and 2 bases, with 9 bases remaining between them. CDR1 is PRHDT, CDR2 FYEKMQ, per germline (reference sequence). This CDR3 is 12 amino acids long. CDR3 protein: CASKGDAYEQYF. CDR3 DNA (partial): TGTGCCAGCAAGGGGGACGCCTACGAG.

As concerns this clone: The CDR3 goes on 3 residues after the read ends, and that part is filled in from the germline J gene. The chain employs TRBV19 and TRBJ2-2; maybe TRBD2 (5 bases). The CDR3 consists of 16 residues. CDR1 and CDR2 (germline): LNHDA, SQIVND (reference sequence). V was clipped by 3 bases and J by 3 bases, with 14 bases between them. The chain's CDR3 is CASSINAGQDTGELFF. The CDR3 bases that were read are TGTGCCAGTAGTATTAACGCGGGTCAGGACACCGGGGAG.